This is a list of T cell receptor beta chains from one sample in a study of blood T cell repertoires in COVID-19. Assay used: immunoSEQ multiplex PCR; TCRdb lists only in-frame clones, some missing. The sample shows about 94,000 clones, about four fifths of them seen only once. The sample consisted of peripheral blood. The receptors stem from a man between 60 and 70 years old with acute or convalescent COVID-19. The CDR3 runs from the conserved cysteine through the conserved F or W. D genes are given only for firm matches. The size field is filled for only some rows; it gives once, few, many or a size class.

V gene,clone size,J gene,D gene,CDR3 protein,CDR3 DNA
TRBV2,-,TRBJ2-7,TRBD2,CASIQTSGGNF,TGTGCCAGCATTCAGACTAGCGGGGGGAACTTC
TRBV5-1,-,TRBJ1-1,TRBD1,CASSGGQGLGNTEAFF,TGCGCCAGCAGCGGAGGACAGGGGTTGGGGAACACTGAAGCTTTCTTT
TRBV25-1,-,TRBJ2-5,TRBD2,CASSDGTSWVIETQYF,TGTGCCAGCAGTGACGGGACTAGCTGGGTGATAGAGACCCAGTACTTC
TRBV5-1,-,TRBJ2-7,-,CASSTAGATGEQYF,TGCGCCAGCAGCACCGCGGGGGCAACGGGAGAGCAGTACTTC
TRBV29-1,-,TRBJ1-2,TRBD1,CSVSTGTDYGYTF,TGCAGCGTTTCAACCGGGACAGACTATGGCTACACCTTC
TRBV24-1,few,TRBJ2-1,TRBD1,CATSEVGDRGGNEQFF,TGTGCCACCAGTGAAGTGGGAGACAGGGGGGGTAATGAGCAGTTCTTC
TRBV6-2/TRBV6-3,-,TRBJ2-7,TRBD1,CASSDSGGPPYEQYF,TGTGCCAGCAGTGATTCAGGGGGCCCCCCCTACGAGCAGTACTTC
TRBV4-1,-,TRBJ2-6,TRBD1,CASSPGQGATGANVLTF,TGCGCCAGCAGCCCGGGACAGGGGGCAACTGGGGCCAACGTCCTGACTTTC
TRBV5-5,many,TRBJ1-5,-,CASSSGGGLNQPQHF,TGTGCCAGCAGCTCCGGTGGCGGACTCAATCAGCCCCAGCATTTT
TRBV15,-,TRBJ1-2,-,CATSRARGGFNGYTF,TGTGCCACCAGCAGAGCCCGGGGTGGGTTCAATGGCTACACCTTC
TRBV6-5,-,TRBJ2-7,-,CASIPEGSYEQYF,TGTGCCAGCATCCCCGAGGGATCCTACGAGCAGTACTTC
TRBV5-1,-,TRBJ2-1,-,CASSPLRSNEQFF,TGCGCCAGCAGCCCGCTCAGAAGTAATGAGCAGTTCTTC
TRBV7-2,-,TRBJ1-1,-,CASSLIRANTEAFF,TGTGCCAGCAGCTTAATCAGGGCGAACACTGAAGCTTTCTTT
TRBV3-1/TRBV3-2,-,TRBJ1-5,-,CASSHPDTPINQPQHF,TGTGCCAGCAGCCACCCGGACACGCCAATTAATCAGCCCCAGCATTTT
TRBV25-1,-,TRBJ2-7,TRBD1,CASSERDRASYEQYF,TGTGCCAGCAGTGAAAGGGACAGGGCGTCCTACGAGCAGTACTTC
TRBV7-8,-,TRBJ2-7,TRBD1,CASSLGTGSYEQYF,TGTGCCAGCAGCCTCGGGACAGGCTCCTACGAGCAGTACTTC
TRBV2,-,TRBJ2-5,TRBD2,CASSEEFSAGGPETQYF,TGTGCCAGCAGTGAAGAGTTTTCCGCGGGGGGACCAGAGACCCAGTACTTC
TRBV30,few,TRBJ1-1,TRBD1,CAWSPAGTGVRNTEAFF,TGTGCCTGGTCCCCGGCCGGGACAGGGGTTCGGAACACTGAAGCTTTCTTT
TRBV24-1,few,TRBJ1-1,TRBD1,CATSDRGQEEAFF,TGTGCCACCAGTGACCGCGGACAGGAGGAAGCTTTCTTT
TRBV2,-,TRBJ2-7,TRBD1,CASSVGTGAYEQYF,TGTGCCAGCAGTGTGGGGACAGGGGCCTACGAGCAGTACTTC
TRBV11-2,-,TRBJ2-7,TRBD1,CASSPTGFGAYEQYF,TGTGCCAGCAGCCCGACAGGGTTTGGGGCCTACGAGCAGTACTTC
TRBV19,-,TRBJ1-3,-,CASSDRGGNSGNTIYF,TGTGCCAGTAGTGATCGGGGGGGCAACTCTGGAAACACCATATATTTT
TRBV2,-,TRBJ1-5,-,CASSEGQFSNQPQHF,TGTGCCAGCAGTGAAGGTCAGTTTAGCAATCAGCCCCAGCATTTT
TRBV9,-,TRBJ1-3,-,CASSARQTRGNTIYF,TGTGCCAGCAGCGCCAGACAGACGCGCGGAAACACCATATATTTT
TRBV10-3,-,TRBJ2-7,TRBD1,CAISDPGQGYEQYF,TGTGCCATCAGTGACCCGGGACAGGGCTACGAGCAGTACTTC
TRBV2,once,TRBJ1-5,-,CASSGERGWQPQHF,TGTGCCAGCAGTGGAGAGAGGGGGTGGCAGCCCCAGCATTTT
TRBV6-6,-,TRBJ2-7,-,CASSPGWGTSEQYF,TGTGCCAGCAGCCCCGGGTGGGGGACATCCGAGCAGTACTTC
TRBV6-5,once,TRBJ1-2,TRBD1,CASSPDRALGYTF,TGTGCCAGCAGTCCCGACAGGGCTCTAGGCTACACCTTC
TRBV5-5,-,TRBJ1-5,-,CASSFQEAALQPQHF,TGTGCCAGCAGCTTCCAAGAGGCCGCTCTTCAGCCCCAGCATTTT
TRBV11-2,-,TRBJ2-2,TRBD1,CASSRDRVVPGELFF,TGTGCCAGCAGCCGCGACAGGGTCGTCCCCGGGGAGCTGTTTTTT
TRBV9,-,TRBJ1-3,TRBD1,CASSPGTGAGNTIYF,TGTGCCAGCAGCCCTGGGACAGGGGCAGGAAACACCATATATTTT
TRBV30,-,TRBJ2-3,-,CAWSNPLRASTDTQYF,TGTGCCTGGAGTAACCCTTTGAGGGCCAGCACAGATACGCAGTATTTT
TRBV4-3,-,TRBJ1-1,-,CASSQEGANTEAFF,TGCGCCAGCAGCCAAGAGGGGGCGAACACTGAAGCTTTCTTT
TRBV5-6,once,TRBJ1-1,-,CASSPRGGLNTEAFF,TGTGCCAGCAGCCCGAGGGGGGGACTGAACACTGAAGCTTTCTTT
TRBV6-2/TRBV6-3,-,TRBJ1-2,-,CASSYPSEGRENYGYTF,TGTGCCAGCAGTTACCCGAGTGAAGGGAGGGAGAACTATGGCTACACCTTC
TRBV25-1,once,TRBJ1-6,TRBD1,CASSDTGTGYSPLHF,TGTGCCAGCAGTGACACCGGGACAGGGTATTCACCCCTCCACTTT
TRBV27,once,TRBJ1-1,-,CASSEGNTEAFF,TGTGCCAGCAGCGAGGGGAACACTGAAGCTTTCTTT
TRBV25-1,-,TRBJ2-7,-,CASSHRAYSYEQYF,TGTGCCAGCAGTCACAGGGCGTACTCCTACGAGCAGTACTTC
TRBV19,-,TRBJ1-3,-,CASSFQSGNTIYF,TGTGCCAGTAGTTTCCAGTCTGGAAACACCATATATTTT
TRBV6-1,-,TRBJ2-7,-,CASSDSSYEQYF,TGTGCCAGCAGTGACAGCTCCTACGAGCAGTACTTC
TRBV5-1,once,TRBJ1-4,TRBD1,CASSSGTAEKLFF,TGCGCCAGCAGCTCCGGGACAGCTGAAAAACTGTTTTTT
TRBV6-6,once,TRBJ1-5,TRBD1,CASSSQGYNQPQHF,TGTGCCAGCAGTTCACAGGGGTACAATCAGCCCCAGCATTTT
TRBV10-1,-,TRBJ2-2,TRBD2,CASSERGLAGSNTGELFF,TGCGCCAGCAGTGAGCGGGGGCTAGCGGGGTCTAACACCGGGGAGCTGTTTTTT